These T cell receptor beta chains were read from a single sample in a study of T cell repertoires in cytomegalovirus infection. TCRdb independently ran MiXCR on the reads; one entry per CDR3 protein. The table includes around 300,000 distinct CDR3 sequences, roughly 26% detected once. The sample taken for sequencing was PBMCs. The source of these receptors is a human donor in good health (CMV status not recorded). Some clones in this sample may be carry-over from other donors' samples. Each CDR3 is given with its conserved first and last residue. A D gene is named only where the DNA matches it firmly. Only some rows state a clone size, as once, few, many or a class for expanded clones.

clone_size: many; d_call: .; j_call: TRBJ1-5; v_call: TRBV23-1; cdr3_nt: TGCGCCAGCAGTCAAGCCCTCGGGGGCATCGAAGGCAATCAGCCCCAGCATTTT; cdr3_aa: CASSQALGGIEGNQPQHF
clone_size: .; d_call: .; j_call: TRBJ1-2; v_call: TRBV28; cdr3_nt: TGTGCCAGCAGTCTTGACAGGAACGACTATGGCTACACCTTC; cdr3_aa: CASSLDRNDYGYTF
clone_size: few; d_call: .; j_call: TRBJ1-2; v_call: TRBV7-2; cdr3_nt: TGTGCCAGCAGCCAAAGGACCGTTAACTATGGCTACACCTTC; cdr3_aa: CASSQRTVNYGYTF
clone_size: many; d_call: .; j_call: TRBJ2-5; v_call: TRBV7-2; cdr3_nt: TGTGCCAGCAGCTCGACTAGTTATGAGACCCAGTACTTC; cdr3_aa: CASSSTSYETQYF
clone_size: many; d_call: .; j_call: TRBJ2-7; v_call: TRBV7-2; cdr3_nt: TGTGCCAGCAGCGCCACGGGACTGCCCTACGAGCAGTACTTC; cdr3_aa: CASSATGLPYEQYF
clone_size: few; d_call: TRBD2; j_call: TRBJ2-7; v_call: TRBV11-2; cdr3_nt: TGTGCCAGCAGCTTAGGCCCGCGGGGGGCCTCCTACGAGCAGTACTTC; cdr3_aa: CASSLGPRGASYEQYF
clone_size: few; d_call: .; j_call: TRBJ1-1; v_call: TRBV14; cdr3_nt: TGTGCCAGCAGCCGTCCGGGGGCGCGGGTGAACACTGAAGCTTTCTTT; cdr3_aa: CASSRPGARVNTEAFF
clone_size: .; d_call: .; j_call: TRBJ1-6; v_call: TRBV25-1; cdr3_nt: TGTGCCAGCAGTGAATATGCGAGTCCCCGAAGGGATTCACCCCTCCACTTT; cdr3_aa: CASSEYASPRRDSPLHF
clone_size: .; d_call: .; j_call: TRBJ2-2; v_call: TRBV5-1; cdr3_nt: TGCGCCAGCAGCTTGGTTCAGGCGAACACCGGGGAGCTGTTTTTT; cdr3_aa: CASSLVQANTGELFF
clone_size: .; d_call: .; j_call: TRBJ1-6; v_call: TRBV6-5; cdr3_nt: TGTGCCAGCAGTTACTCGAATATAATGAGCGGTAATTCACCCCTCCACTTT; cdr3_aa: CASSYSNIMSGNSPLHF
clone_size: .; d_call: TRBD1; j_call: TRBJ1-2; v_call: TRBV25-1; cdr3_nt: TGTGCCAGCAGTGAACCAGGGGGCGCGGAAGGCTACACCTTC; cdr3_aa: CASSEPGGAEGYTF
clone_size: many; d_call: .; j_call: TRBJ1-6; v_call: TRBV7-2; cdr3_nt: TGTGCCAGCAGCTTAGGACGGGGTCGCGATAATTCACCCCTCCACTTT; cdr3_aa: CASSLGRGRDNSPLHF
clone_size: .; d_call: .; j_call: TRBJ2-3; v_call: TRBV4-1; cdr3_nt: TGCGCCAGCAGCCAAATTGGGCGGTCTTCCACAGATACGCAGTATTTT; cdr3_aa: CASSQIGRSSTDTQYF
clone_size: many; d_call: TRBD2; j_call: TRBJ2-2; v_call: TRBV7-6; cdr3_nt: TGTGCCAGCAGCTCAATAACAGCGGGGGGCATCGACACCGGGGAGCTGTTTTTT; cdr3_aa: CASSSITAGGIDTGELFF
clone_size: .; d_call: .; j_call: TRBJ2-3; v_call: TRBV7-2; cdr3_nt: TGTGCCAGCAGCCGCGGGACTCTCACTACTCCGGGCAGGACTTATTTT; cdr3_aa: CASSRGTLTTPGRTYF
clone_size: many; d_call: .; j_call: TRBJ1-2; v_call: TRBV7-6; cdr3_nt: TGTGCCAGCAGCCGAGGCGGGGGGCGGATCGACGGCTACACCTTC; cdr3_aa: CASSRGGGRIDGYTF
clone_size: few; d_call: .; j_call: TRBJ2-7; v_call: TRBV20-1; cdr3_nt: TGCAGTGCTAGAGCGGGGACATACTACGAGCAGTACTTC; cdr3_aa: CSARAGTYYEQYF
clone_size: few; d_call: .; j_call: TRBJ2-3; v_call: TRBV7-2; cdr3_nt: TGTGCCAGCAGCTTTACACCGAACACAGATACGCAGTATTTT; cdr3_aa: CASSFTPNTDTQYF
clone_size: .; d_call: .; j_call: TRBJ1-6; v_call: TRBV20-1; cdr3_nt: TGCAGTGCTAGAGTTACAGCTTTACTTTCACCCCTCCACTTT; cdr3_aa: CSARVTALLSPLHF
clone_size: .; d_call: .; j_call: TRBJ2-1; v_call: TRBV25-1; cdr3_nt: TGTGCCAGCAGTGAAGGAAAGAATGAGCAGTTCTTC; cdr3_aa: CASSEGKNEQFF
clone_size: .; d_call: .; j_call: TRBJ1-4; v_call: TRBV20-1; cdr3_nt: TGCAGTGCTAGTGCAGGGACAAATGAAAAACTGTTTTTT; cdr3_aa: CSASAGTNEKLFF
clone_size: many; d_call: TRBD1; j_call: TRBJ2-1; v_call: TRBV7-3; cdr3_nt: TGTGCCAGCAGCTTAAGGGACAGGGACAATGAGCAGTTCTTC; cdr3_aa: CASSLRDRDNEQFF
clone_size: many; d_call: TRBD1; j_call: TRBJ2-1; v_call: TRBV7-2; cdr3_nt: TGTGCCAGCAGCTTAGACGGGACAGGGGCCCACAATGAGCAGTTCTTC; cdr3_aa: CASSLDGTGAHNEQFF
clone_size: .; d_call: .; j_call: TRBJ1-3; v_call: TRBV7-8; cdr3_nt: TGTGCCAGCAGCTCCCCTTCCATCTTCTCTGGAAACACCATATATTTT; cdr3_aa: CASSSPSIFSGNTIYF
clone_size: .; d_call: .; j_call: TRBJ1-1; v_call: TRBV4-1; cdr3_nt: TGCGCCAGCAGCCAAGTAGAACAGGGCCCCGAAGCTTTCTTT; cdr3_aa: CASSQVEQGPEAFF
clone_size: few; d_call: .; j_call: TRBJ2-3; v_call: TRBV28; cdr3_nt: TGTGCCGGAGGGTTAACTAGCACAGATACGCAGTATTTT; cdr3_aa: CAGGLTSTDTQYF
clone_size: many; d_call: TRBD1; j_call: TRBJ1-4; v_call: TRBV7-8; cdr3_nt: TGTGCCAGCAGCGAACAGGGGATACAAGAAAAACTGTTTTTT; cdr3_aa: CASSEQGIQEKLFF
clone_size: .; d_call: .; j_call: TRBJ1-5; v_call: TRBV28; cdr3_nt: TGTGCCAGCGAACTCTCGGGTCAGCCCCAGCATTTT; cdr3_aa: CASELSGQPQHF
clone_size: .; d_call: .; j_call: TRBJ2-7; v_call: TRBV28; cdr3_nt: TGTGCCAGCAGTTTGAGGACGGACTCCTGGGCGTACGAGCAGTACTTC; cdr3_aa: CASSLRTDSWAYEQYF
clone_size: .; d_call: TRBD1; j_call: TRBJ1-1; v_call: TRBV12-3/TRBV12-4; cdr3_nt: TGTGCCAGCAGTTTCGACAGGGGACGAACTGAAGCTTTCTTT; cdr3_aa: CASSFDRGRTEAFF
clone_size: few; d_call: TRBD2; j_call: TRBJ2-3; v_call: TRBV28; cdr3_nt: TGTGCCATCTCAGGCGGGACTAGCGGGAGCACAGATACGCAGTATTTT; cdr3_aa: CAISGGTSGSTDTQYF
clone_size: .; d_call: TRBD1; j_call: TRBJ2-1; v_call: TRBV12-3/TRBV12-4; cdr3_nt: TGTGCCAGCAGTTCGGGACAGGGGCAAGCAAATGAGCAGTTCTTC; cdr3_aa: CASSSGQGQANEQFF
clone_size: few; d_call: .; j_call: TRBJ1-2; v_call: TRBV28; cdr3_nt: TGTGCCAGCAGTTTTTATCTGGGGGTTGGCTACACCTTC; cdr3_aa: CASSFYLGVGYTF
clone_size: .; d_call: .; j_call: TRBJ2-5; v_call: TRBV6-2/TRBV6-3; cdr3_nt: TGTGCCAGCAATCCAGGGGCGAAAGAGACCCAGTACTTC; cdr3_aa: CASNPGAKETQYF
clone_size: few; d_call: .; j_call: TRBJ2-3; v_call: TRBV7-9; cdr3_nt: TGTGCCAGCAACAAAGGGTTCGATACGCAGTATTTT; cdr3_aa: CASNKGFDTQYF
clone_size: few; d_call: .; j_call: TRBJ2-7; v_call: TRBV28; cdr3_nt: TGTGCCAGCAGTTTATTTTTGGGGGCCTACGAGCAGTACTTC; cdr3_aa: CASSLFLGAYEQYF
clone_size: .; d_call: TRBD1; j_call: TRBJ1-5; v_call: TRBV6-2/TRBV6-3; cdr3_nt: TGTGCCAGCAGTTACTCTGGGACAGGGTATCAGCCCCAGCATTTT; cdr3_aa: CASSYSGTGYQPQHF
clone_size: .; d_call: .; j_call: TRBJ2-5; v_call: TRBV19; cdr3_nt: TGTGCCAGTAGTATCCTGGGGCATCCCCTATACTTC; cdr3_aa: CASSILGHPLYF
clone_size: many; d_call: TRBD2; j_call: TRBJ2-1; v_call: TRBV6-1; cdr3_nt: TGTGCCAGCAGCTCGACTGGGAGGGGAGTGAATGAGCAGTTCTTC; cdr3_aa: CASSSTGRGVNEQFF
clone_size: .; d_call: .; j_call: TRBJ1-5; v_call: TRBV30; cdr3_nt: TGTGCCTGGAAGCCCCAGTCTAGCAATCAGCCCCAGCATTTT; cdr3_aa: CAWKPQSSNQPQHF
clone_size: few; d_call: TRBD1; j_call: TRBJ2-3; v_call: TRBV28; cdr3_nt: TGTGCCAGCAGGGAACAGGGGGCTTTTTCAGATACGCAGTATTTT; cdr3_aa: CASREQGAFSDTQYF